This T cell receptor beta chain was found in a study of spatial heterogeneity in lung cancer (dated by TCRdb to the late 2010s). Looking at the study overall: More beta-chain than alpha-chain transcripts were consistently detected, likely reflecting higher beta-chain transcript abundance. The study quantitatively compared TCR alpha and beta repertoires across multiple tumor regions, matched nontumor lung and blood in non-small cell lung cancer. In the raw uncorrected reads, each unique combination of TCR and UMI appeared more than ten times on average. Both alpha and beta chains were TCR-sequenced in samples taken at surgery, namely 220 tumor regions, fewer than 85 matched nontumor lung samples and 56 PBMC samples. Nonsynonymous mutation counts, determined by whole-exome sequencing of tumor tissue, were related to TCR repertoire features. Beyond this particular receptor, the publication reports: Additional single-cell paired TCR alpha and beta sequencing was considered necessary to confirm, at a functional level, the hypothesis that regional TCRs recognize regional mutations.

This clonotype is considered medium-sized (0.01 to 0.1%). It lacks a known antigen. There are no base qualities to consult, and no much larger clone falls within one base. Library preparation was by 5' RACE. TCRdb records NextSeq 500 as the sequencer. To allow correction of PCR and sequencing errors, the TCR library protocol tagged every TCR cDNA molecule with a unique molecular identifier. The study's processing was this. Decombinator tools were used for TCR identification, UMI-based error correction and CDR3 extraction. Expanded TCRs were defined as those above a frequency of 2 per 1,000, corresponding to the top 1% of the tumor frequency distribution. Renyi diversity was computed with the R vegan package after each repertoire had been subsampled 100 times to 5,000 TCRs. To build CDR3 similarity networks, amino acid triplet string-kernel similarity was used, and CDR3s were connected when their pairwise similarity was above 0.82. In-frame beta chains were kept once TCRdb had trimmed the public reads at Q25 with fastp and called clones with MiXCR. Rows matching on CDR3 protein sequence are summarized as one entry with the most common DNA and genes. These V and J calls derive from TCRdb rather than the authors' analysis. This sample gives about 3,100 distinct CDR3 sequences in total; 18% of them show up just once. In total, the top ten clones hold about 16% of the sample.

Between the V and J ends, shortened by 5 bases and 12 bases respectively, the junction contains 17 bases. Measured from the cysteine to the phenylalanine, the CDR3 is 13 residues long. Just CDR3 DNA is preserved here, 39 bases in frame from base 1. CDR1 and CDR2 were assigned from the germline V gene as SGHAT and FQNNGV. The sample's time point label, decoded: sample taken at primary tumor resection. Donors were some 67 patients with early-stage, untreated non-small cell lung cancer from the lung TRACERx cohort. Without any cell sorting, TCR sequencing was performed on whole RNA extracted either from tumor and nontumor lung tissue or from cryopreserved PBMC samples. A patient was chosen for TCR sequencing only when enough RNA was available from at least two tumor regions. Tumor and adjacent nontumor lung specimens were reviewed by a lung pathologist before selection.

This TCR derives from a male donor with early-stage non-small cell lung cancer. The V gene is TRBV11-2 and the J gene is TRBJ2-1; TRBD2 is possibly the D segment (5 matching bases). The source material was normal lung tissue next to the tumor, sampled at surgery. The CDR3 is CASSPLAQTGQFF. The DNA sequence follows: TGTGCCAGCAGCCCCCTAGCCCAAACCGGGCAGTTCTTC.